The 21 T cell receptor beta chains reported below all come from one sample, sequenced in a study of OX40 agonist ivuxolimab in advanced cancers. Clones were read by immunoSEQ multiplex PCR, and TCRdb kept only the in-frame ones, dropping some. The data contain 75,000 to 100,000 clones, roughly 84% of them seen just once; the ten biggest clones take up under 0.35%. Sample: CD4+ or CD8+ T cells sorted from blood, taken in a trial of the OX40 agonist ivuxolimab. These receptors were taken from an adult with an advanced solid tumor such as melanoma, head and neck, liver or kidney cancer.

This chain uses TRBV7-9 with TRBJ1-4; D is unresolved. Germline assignment: CDR1 SEHNR and CDR2 FQNEAQ (reference sequence). The CDR3 consists of 14 residues. V lost 5 bases and J 8 bases, leaving 15 bases between the germline ends. The CDR3 protein is CASSRAGLEEKLFF. In nucleotides, the CDR3 is TGTGCCAGCAGCCGAGCCGGGCTCGAGGAAAAACTGTTTTTT.

The chain uses TRBV5-4 and TRBJ2-1; D is unresolved. The CDR3 has 15 amino acids. Germline V lookup: CDR1 SGHNT, CDR2 YYREEE (reference sequence). Trimming cost V 0 bases and J 1 base, with 8 bases left between them. CDR3 in DNA: TGTGCCAGCAGCTTGGTAGGGATTTCCTACAATGAGCAGTTCTTC. Amino acid sequence: CASSLVGISYNEQFF.

The chain links TRBV7-2 to TRBJ2-2, with a weak D call TRBD1 (5 bases). Per the germline V gene, CDR1 is SGHTA and CDR2 is FQGNSA. V lost 4 bases, J lost 4 bases, and 13 bases lay in between. The CDR3 has 15 amino acids. The CDR3 is CASSSWTPLTGELFF. CDR3 DNA: TGTGCCAGCAGCTCCTGGACACCCCTCACCGGGGAGCTGTTTTTT.

The chain employs TRBV27 and TRBJ2-3; 8 bases align to TRBD2. The CDR3 is made up of 16 amino acids. V was clipped by 0 bases and J by 1 base; unmatched bases: 3. Per the germline V gene, CDR1 is MNHEY and CDR2 is SMNVEV (reference sequence). The CDR3 DNA reads TGTGCCAGCAGTTTATCGGGAGCGGGAGGCACAGATACGCAGTATTTT. Translation: CASSLSGAGGTDTQYF.

The V gene is TRBV29-1, the J gene TRBJ1-1; D not resolved. Trimming removed 8 bases from V and 2 bases from J, with 6 bases in between. Germline loops: CDR1 SQVTM, CDR2 ANQGSEA. This CDR3 comprises 10 residues. The CDR3 nucleotides read TGCAGCACTCGTAACACTGAAGCTTTCTTT. It codes for CSTRNTEAFF.

This clone has just a few counts. This chain links TRBV28 with TRBJ1-6, with TRBD1 matching over 8 bases. V was clipped by 8 bases and J by 4 bases; unmatched bases: 4. Germline CDR1 is MDHEN and CDR2 is SYDVKM. The CDR3 loop spans 14 amino acids. This CDR3 reads CASQGARYNSPLHF. The DNA for the CDR3 is TGTGCCAGCCAGGGGGCCAGGTATAATTCACCCCTCCACTTT.

This clone was picked up a small number of times. The chain uses TRBV5-4 and TRBJ1-1; a possible D gene is TRBD1 (5 bases). V was pared by 2 bases and J by 5 bases, with 16 bases between. The CDR3 sequence is 15 residues long. Germline assignment: CDR1 SGHNT and CDR2 YYREEE (reference sequence). Here the CDR3 DNA reads TGTGCCAGCAGCTTCCCGACAGTGCGCGGTACTGAAGCTTTCTTT. As protein: CASSFPTVRGTEAFF.

CDR3 in amino acids: CASSNYPGTQYF. The CDR3, as DNA: TGTGCCAGCAGTAACTACCCAGGGACGCAGTATTTT. The chain uses TRBV6-5 and TRBJ2-3; possible D gene TRBD1, 5 bases. The CDR3 is 12 residues long. CDR1 and CDR2 from the germline V gene are MNHEY and SVGAGI. V shed 5 bases and J shed 9 bases, with 12 bases lying between them.

The chain employs TRBV28 and TRBJ2-3; 7 nucleotides align to TRBD2. V trimming: 9 bases; J trimming: 1 base; junction bases outside the gene matches: 16. There are 17 residues in the CDR3. Germline CDR1 is MDHEN and CDR2 is SYDVKM. The CDR3 coding sequence is TGTGCCAGTAGTCTCCGAGGGCTAGCGGAAGGCACAGATACGCAGTATTTT. Protein: CASSLRGLAEGTDTQYF.

The rearrangement uses TRBV7-2 and TRBJ1-4; D may be TRBD1 (5 bases). Germline V lookup: CDR1 SGHTA, CDR2 FQGNSA. Between the trimmed V and J ends, which lost 2 bases and 2 bases, there was a span of 15 bases. CDR3 length: 17 amino acids. The CDR3 region is CASSLTSRGPTNEKLFF. The CDR3 region has the DNA TGTGCCAGCAGCTTAACTTCTAGGGGACCCACTAATGAAAAACTGTTTTTT.

CDR3 in amino acids: CASSQDTTGTYGYTF. DNA for the CDR3: TGCGCCAGCAGCCAAGATACGACAGGGACCTATGGCTACACCTTC. V is TRBV4-3 and J is TRBJ1-2; 7 positions agree with TRBD1. J was trimmed by 4 bases and V by 0 bases; bases with no gene match: 5. Germline V gene sequence: CDR1 LGHNA, CDR2 YSLEER. The CDR3 contains 15 residues.

The rearrangement uses TRBV7-9 and TRBJ1-5; D is possibly TRBD1 (6 bases). V lost 3 bases and J lost 7, with 10 bases in between. CDR1 and CDR2 from the germline V gene are SEHNR and FQNEAQ (reference sequence). The CDR3 spans 13 residues. The CDR3 protein is CASSLGAAQPQHF. The CDR3 DNA reads TGTGCCAGCAGCTTGGGGGCTGCCCAGCCCCAGCATTTT.

CDR3 residues: CASSSPGDLNSPLHF. The CDR3 nucleotides read TGTGCCAGCAGCTCCCCAGGGGATCTAAATTCACCCCTCCACTTT. The J gene is TRBJ1-6, the V gene TRBV5-6; D possibly corresponds to TRBD1 (6 bases). Per the germline V gene, CDR1 is SGHDT and CDR2 is YYEEEE. The CDR3 is 15 residues long. Trimming left V 3 bases short and J 7 bases short, with 14 bases between.

This sequence joins TRBV4-3 and TRBJ2-1, with 7 nucleotides matching TRBD1. Germline assignment: CDR1 LGHNA and CDR2 YSLEER. This CDR3 is 13 amino acids long. V shed 2 bases and J 10 bases; nucleotides not matched to a gene: 5. The CDR3 loop is CASSQRKGQEQFF. The CDR3 DNA follows: TGCGCCAGCAGCCAAAGAAAGGGACAGGAGCAGTTCTTC.

The genes are TRBV28 and TRBJ2-7; TRBD1 aligns across 7 bases. The J segment lost 3 bases and the V segment lost 1 base, leaving 3 bases of the junction unmatched. Germline V gene lookup returns CDR1 MDHEN and CDR2 SYDVKM. The CDR3 consists of 14 residues. The CDR3 DNA follows: TGTGCCAGCAGTTTATCGGGACAGCACTACGAGCAGTACGTC. Translated, it gives CASSLSGQHYEQYV.

The chain links TRBV6-5 to TRBJ1-4, with D tentatively TRBD1 (5 bases). Germline V gene lookup returns CDR1 MNHEY and CDR2 SVGAGI. V was shortened by 0 bases and J by 8 bases, with 13 bases between the two germline ends. CDR3 length: 15 residues. The CDR3 loop reads CASSYSRGRREKLFF. The CDR3, as DNA: TGTGCCAGCAGTTACTCACGGGGACGGAGGGAAAAACTGTTTTTT.

The rearrangement joins TRBV28 to TRBJ2-5, with D unresolved. The tail of the sequence fits TRBJ2-7 better, so the J call may be wrong. This CDR3 has 13 amino acids. Germline values: CDR1 MDHEN, CDR2 SYDVKM. The CDR3 DNA follows: TGTGCCAGCAGTCGGCCGGCGCCGGGCGAGCAGTACTTC. Its translation: CASSRPAPGEQYF.

The chain carries TRBV19 and TRBJ1-5; D is unresolved. CDR3 length: 17 residues. Germline V CDR1 and CDR2: LNHDA, SQIVND (reference sequence). V lost 1 base and J lost 1, with 14 bases in between. DNA for the CDR3: TGTGCCAGTAGTATAGGGTCCCCCACATGGAGCAATCAGCCCCAGCATTTT. It yields the protein CASSIGSPTWSNQPQHF. The entire variable domain, with the rest obtained from reference TRBV19 and TRBJ1-5, is as follows: DGGITQSPKYLFRKEGQNVTLSCEQNLNHDAMYWYRQDPGQGLRLIYYSQIVNDFQKGDIAEGYSVSREKKESFPLTVTSAQKNPTAFYLCASSIGSPTWSNQPQHFGDGTRLSIL.

This clone was seen only once. J is TRBJ1-1 and V is TRBV6-4; TRBD1 is a possible D gene (5 bases). The V end lost 5 bases, the J end lost 0 bases, and 10 bases lay between the germline ends. The CDR3 runs 14 residues. Per the germline V gene, CDR1 is MRHNA and CDR2 is SNTAGT. The CDR3 bases are TGTGCCAGCAGTCCGGGACGCTTGAACACTGAAGCTTTCTTT. Translation: CASSPGRLNTEAFF.

The chain has TRBV5-4 and TRBJ1-3; D uncertain. This CDR3 is built from 15 residues. The ends were cut back, 0 bases at V and 3 bases at J, with 10 bases in the middle. Germline V CDR1 and CDR2: SGHNT, YYREEE (reference sequence). The CDR3 coding sequence is TGTGCCAGCAGCTTGGACAGTTTAGATGGAAACACCATATATTTT. It is translated as CASSLDSLDGNTIYF.

This sequence joins TRBV10-3 and TRBJ1-3; TRBD1 might be the D (6 bases). The CDR3 has 12 amino acids. Germline CDR1 reads ENHRY; CDR2 reads SYGVKD. Trimming shortened V by 4 bases and J by 6 bases, and 7 bases separated the two germline ends. CDR3 in amino acids: CAISGTVNTIYF. CDR3 sequence (DNA): TGTGCCATCAGTGGGACAGTAAACACCATATATTTT.